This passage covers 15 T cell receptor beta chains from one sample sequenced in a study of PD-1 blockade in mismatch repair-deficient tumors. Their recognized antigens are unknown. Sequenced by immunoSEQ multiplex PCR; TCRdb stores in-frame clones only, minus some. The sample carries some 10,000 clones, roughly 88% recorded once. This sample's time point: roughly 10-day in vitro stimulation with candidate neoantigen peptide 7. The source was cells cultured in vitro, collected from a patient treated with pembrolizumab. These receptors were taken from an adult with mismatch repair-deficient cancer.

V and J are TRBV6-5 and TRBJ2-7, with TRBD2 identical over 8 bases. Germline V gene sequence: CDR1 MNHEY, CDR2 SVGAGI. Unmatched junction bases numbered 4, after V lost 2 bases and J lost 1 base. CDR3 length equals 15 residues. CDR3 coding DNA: TGTGCCAGCAGTTACATCTCTAGCGGGTCCTACGAGCAGTACTTC. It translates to CASSYISSGSYEQYF.

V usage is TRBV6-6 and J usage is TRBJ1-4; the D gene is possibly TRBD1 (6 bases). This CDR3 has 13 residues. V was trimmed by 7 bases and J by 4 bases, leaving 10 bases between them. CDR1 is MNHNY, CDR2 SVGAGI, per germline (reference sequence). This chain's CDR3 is CASTGQFNEKLFF. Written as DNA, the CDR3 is TGTGCCAGCACCGGACAGTTTAATGAAAAACTGTTTTTT.

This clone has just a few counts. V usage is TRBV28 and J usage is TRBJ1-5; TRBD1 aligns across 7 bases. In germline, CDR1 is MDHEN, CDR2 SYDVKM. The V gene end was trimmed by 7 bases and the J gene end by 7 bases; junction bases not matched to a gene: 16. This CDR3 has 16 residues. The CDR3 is CASMPRIRGSYQPQHF. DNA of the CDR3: TGTGCCAGCATGCCCAGGATCAGGGGGTCTTACCAGCCCCAGCATTTT.

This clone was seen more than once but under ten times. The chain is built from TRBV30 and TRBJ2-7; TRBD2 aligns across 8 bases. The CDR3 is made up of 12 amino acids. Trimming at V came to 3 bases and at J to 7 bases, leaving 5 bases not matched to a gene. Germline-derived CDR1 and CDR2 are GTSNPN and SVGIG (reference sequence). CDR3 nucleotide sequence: TGTGCCTGGAGACAGGGACTAGGGGAGCAGTACTTC. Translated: CAWRQGLGEQYF.

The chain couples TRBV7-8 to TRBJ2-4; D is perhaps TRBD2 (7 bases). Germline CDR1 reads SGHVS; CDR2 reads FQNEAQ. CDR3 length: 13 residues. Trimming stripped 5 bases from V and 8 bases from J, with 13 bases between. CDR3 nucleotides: TGTGCCAGCAGCGTTGGAGGGGGGGACATTCAGTACTTC. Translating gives CASSVGGGDIQYF.

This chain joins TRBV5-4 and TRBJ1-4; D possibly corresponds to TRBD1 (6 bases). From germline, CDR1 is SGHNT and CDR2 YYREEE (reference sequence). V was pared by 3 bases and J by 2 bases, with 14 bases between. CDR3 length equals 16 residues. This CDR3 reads CASSSGAGATNEKLFF. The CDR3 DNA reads TGTGCCAGCAGCTCCGGGGCGGGGGCGACTAATGAAAAACTGTTTTTT. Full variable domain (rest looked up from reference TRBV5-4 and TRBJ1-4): ETGVTQSPTHLIKTRGQQVTLRCSSQSGHNTVSWYQQALGQGPQFIFQYYREEENGRGNFPPRFSGLQFPNYSSELNVNALELDDSALYLCASSSGAGATNEKLFFGSGTQLSVL.

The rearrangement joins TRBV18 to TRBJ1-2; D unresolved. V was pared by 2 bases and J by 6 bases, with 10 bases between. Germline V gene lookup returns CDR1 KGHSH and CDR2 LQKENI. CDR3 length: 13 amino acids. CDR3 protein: CASSPSQEHGYTF. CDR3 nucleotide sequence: TGTGCCAGCTCACCATCCCAGGAGCATGGCTACACCTTC.

The CDR3 DNA sequence: TGTGCCAGCAGCCAGGGTCGGTACACCTTC. Protein product: CASSQGRYTF. This chain joins TRBV16 and TRBJ1-2; D is ambiguous. CDR3 size: 10 residues. V dropped 3 bases and J dropped 11 bases, with 7 bases sitting between them. Germline V gives CDR1 KGHSY, CDR2 FQNENV.

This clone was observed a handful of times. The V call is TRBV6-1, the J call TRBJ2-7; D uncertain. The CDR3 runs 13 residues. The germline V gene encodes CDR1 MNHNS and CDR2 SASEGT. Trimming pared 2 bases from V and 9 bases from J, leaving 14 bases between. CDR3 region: CASSERIQLGQYF. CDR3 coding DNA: TGTGCCAGCAGTGAACGGATACAGTTGGGGCAGTACTTC.

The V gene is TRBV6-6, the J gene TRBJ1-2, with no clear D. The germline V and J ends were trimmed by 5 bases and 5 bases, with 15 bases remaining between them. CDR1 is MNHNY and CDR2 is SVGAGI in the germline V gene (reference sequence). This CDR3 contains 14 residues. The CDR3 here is CASSDPARQYGYTF. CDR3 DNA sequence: TGTGCCAGCAGTGACCCGGCCAGGCAATATGGCTACACCTTC.

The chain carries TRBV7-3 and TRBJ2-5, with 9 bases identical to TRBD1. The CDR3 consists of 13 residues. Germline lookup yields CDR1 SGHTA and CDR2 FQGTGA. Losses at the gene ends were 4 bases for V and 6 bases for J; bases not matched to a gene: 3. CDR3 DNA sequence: TGTGCCAGCAGCTCCGGACAGGGGCAGACCCAGTACTTC. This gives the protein CASSSGQGQTQYF.

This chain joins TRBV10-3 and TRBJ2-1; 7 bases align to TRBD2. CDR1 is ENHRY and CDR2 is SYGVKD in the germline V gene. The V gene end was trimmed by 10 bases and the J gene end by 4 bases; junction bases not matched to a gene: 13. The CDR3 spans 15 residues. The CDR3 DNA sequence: TGTGCCACCGCCGGTCTGCGGGAGACATACAATGAGCAGTTCTTC. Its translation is CATAGLRETYNEQFF.

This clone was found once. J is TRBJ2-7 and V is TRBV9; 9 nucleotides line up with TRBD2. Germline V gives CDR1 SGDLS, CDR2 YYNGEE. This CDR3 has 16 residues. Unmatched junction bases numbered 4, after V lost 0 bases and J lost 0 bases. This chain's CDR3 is CASSVGPAGGSYEQYF. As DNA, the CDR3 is TGTGCCAGCAGCGTAGGCCCAGCGGGAGGCTCCTACGAGCAGTACTTC.

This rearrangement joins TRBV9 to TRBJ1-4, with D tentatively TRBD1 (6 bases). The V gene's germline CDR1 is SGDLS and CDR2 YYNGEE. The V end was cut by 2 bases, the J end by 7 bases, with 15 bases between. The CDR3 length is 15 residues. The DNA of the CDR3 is TGTGCCAGCAGCGTTGCCGGGACATCAAGTGAAAAACTGTTTTTT. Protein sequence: CASSVAGTSSEKLFF.

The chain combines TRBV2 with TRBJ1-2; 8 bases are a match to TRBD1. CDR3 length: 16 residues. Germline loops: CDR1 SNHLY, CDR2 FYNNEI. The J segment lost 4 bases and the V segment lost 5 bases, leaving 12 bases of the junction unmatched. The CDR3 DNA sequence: TGTGCCAGCAGTTCGGGACAGGCTTTTCCCGGCTATGGCTACACCTTC. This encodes CASSSGQAFPGYGYTF.